A single T cell receptor beta chain is shown here with its context. Germline V gene sequence: CDR1 SEHNR, CDR2 FQNEAQ (reference sequence). The CDR3 length is 13 residues. V trimming: 5 bases; J trimming: 4 bases; junction bases outside the gene matches: 2. The data derive from a study of T cell changes during pregnancy in multiple sclerosis. Sequencing used immunoSEQ multiplex PCR; TCRdb keeps in-frame clones, though not all of them. Of roughly 110,000 clones listed, approximately 90% are singletons. V usage is TRBV7-9 and J usage is TRBJ1-5, with 7 bases aligning to TRBD1. The origin of this receptor is a female donor with multiple sclerosis, enrolled in a pregnancy study. Sequences were derived from peripheral blood, sampled in the third trimester of pregnancy. The CDR3 protein is CASSLGQNQPQHF. CDR3 nucleotide sequence: TGTGCCAGCAGCCTGGGACAGAATCAGCCCCAGCATTTT.